This T cell receptor beta chain was sequenced in a study of blood T cells in healthy people across ages. A J-beta primer mix and a sample-barcoded 5' primer were used in a second PCR of roughly 6 to 12 cycles. TCRdb called the 5' RACE reads again in MiXCR, with one record for every CDR3 protein. The repertoire holds fewer than 800,000 distinct CDR3 sequences, about 52% seen once, with 30% to 40% in the top ten. This CDR3 is built from 13 residues. Trimming stripped 1 base from V and 2 bases from J, with 7 bases between. Germline values: CDR1 DFQATT, CDR2 SNEGSKA (reference sequence). Donation came from healthy Caucasian individuals in Russia who were aged 6 to 90.

What was sequenced was blood. The receptor was isolated from an older woman in good health. V gene TRBV20-1 combines with J gene TRBJ2-3; D gene unclear. The CDR3 coding sequence is TGCAGTGCTAGAGTGGTTTCCACAGATACGCAGTATTTT. Translated, it gives CSARVVSTDTQYF.